These 18 T cell receptor beta chains were sequenced from one sample in a study of Graves' ophthalmopathy and Graves' hyperthyroidism. Using RNA transcripts, the TCR beta CDR3 regions were amplified. A first-round RT-PCR used HTBI primers, followed by a second-round multiplex PCR. TCRdb ran MiXCR on the multiplex PCR reads and lists one entry per CDR3 protein. This table has 400,000 to 450,000 distinct CDR3 sequences, 21% appearing once. The sequenced sample was peripheral blood. These receptors all come from a woman younger than 30 with stable Graves' hyperthyroidism.

V gene TRBV11-2 combines with J gene TRBJ2-2, with TRBD2 as a possible D gene (5 bases). V dropped 6 bases and J dropped 7 bases, with 9 bases sitting between them. This CDR3 region has 12 residues. Germline V gene sequence: CDR1 SGHAT, CDR2 FQNNGV. CDR3: CASRMAGGELFF. In nucleotides, the CDR3 is TGTGCCAGCAGAATGGCGGGCGGGGAGCTGTTTTTT.

This clonotype has a count of ten or more. J is TRBJ2-4 and V is TRBV29-1, with TRBD1 matching over 7 bases. CDR1 and CDR2 from the germline V gene are SQVTM and ANQGSEA. The V gene end was trimmed by 6 bases and the J gene end by 9 bases; junction bases not matched to a gene: 14. The CDR3 extends over 14 amino acids. The CDR3 sequence: CSVINRDRSFIQYF. Here the CDR3 DNA reads TGCAGCGTAATAAACCGGGACAGATCTTTCATTCAGTACTTC.

This clonotype occurred many times. The chain recombines TRBV5-8 with TRBJ1-2; D remains unclear. The CDR3 contains 14 residues. The germline gives CDR1 SGHTS, CDR2 YDEGEE. Trimming took 2 bases from V and 3 from J, leaving 11 bases between them. For the CDR3, the DNA is TGTGCCAGCAGCTTAACGCGGGGTCACTATGGCTACACCTTC. Residues: CASSLTRGHYGYTF.

Ten or more counts support this clonotype. The chain combines TRBV7-2 with TRBJ2-2, with 7 bases aligning to TRBD2. The CDR3 is 14 amino acids. The V and J ends lost 8 bases and 4 bases, in that order; junction bases with no gene match: 7. Germline loops: CDR1 SGHTA, CDR2 FQGNSA. As DNA, the CDR3 is TGTGCCAGCGGAGGGAGGGTGGGCACCGGGGAGCTGTTTTTT. It specifies CASGGRVGTGELFF.

The chain combines TRBV11-2 with TRBJ1-1; 8 nucleotides match TRBD1. In germline, CDR1 is SGHAT, CDR2 FQNNGV. The length of the CDR3 is 17 residues. V was clipped by 5 bases and J by 4 bases; unmatched bases: 15. The CDR3 loop is CASSQRRDRQKGTEAFF. CDR3 DNA sequence: TGTGCCAGCAGCCAAAGAAGGGACAGGCAGAAAGGCACTGAAGCTTTCTTT.

A single count supports this clonotype. This chain uses TRBV20-1 with TRBJ2-7, with D possibly matching TRBD1 (6 bases). The CDR3 loop spans 12 amino acids. With 6 bases removed from V and 5 bases from J, the gap between germline ends came to 14 bases. Germline V gene sequence: CDR1 DFQATT, CDR2 SNEGSKA (reference sequence). This CDR3 reads CSANLQGNEQYF. As DNA, the CDR3 is TGCAGTGCAAATTTACAGGGTAACGAGCAGTACTTC.

This clonotype was seen at least ten times. The chain's CDR3 is CASSYWTGAEETQYF. Here the CDR3 DNA reads TGTGCCAGCAGTTACTGGACAGGGGCCGAAGAGACCCAGTACTTC. The V gene is TRBV6-5, the J gene TRBJ2-5; the match to TRBD1 covers 9 bases. CDR3 length: 15 residues. Unmatched junction bases numbered 3, after V lost 1 base and J lost 3 bases. From germline, CDR1 is MNHEY and CDR2 SVGAGI.

In this sample, this clonotype turned up many times. V usage is TRBV6-1 and J usage is TRBJ1-5, with 8 bases fitting TRBD1. The germline V gene has CDR1 MNHNS and CDR2 SASEGT. The CDR3 consists of 15 residues. The V and J ends lost 6 bases and 5 bases, in that order; junction bases with no gene match: 9. CDR3 sequence reads: CASSWTGRIDQPQHF. CDR3 in DNA: TGTGCCAGCAGCTGGACAGGGCGGATAGATCAGCCCCAGCATTTT.

This clonotype came up many times. V is TRBV20-1 and J is TRBJ2-5, with D hard to call. The CDR3 spans 13 residues. V was shortened by 0 bases and J by 6 bases, with 11 bases between the two germline ends. Germline CDR1 and CDR2: DFQATT and SNEGSKA (reference sequence). CDR3 in amino acids: CSARDLDWKTQYF. The DNA for the CDR3 is TGCAGTGCTAGAGATCTCGATTGGAAGACCCAGTACTTC.

This chain links TRBV20-1 with TRBJ2-5; D ambiguous. Germline values: CDR1 DFQATT, CDR2 SNEGSKA (reference sequence). Trimming removed 3 bases from V and 0 bases from J, with 11 bases in between. The length of the CDR3 is 14 residues. The CDR3 is CSARGGSYQETQYF. The CDR3 DNA reads TGCAGTGCTAGGGGCGGTTCCTACCAAGAGACCCAGTACTTC.

In its sample, this clonotype was seen many times. A read error is possible here, since a much larger clone lies one base away. This chain links TRBV5-1 with TRBJ1-2; D is unresolved. CDR1 and CDR2 (germline): SGHRS, YFSETQ. This CDR3 spans 13 amino acids. Trimming pared 5 bases from V and 4 bases from J, leaving 12 bases between. CDR3 region: CASSREGPYGYTF. Here the CDR3 DNA reads TGCGCCAGCAGTAGGGAGGGCCCCTATGGCTACACCTTC.

Notes on this clonotype: At one end, the junction sequence differs from germline, possibly due to a read error. The chain joins TRBV7-8 to TRBJ2-5; tentative D call: TRBD1 (6 bases). The CDR3 runs 14 residues. From germline, CDR1 is SGHVS and CDR2 FQNEAQ. The CDR3 coding sequence is TGTGCCAGCAGCTTAGGAGCAGGGGTGGAGAGCCAGTACTTC. Protein: CASSLGAGVESQYF.

This clonotype has at least ten counts. As DNA, the CDR3 is TGTGCCAGCAGTTTATCGGGAGCAGTACAAAGCAATCAGCCCCAGCATTTT. Translation: CASSLSGAVQSNQPQHF. The rearrangement links TRBV28 to TRBJ1-5; D is undetermined. V lost 1 base, J lost 1 base, and 14 bases lay in between. This CDR3 contains 17 residues. Germline V lookup: CDR1 MDHEN, CDR2 SYDVKM.

The chain carries TRBV20-1 and TRBJ1-6; TRBD1 aligns across 9 bases. Trimming at V came to 7 bases and at J to 3 bases, leaving 10 bases not matched to a gene. This CDR3 is 16 amino acids long. Germline loops: CDR1 DFQATT, CDR2 SNEGSKA (reference sequence). In DNA form, the CDR3 reads TGCAGTGGAGGCACGGGGACAGGGCTCTATAATTCACCCCTCCACTTT. This encodes CSGGTGTGLYNSPLHF.

This clonotype was detected many times. The rearrangement links TRBV28 to TRBJ2-5; the D is unclear. V lost 7 bases to trimming and J lost 4 bases, with 13 bases between them. Germline V gene data show CDR1 as MDHEN and CDR2 as SYDVKM. This CDR3 is 13 amino acids long. The CDR3 sequence: CASNRPSRETQYF. The CDR3 region has the DNA TGTGCCAGCAACCGACCTTCCCGAGAGACCCAGTACTTC.

This clonotype showed up many times. The chain couples TRBV20-1 to TRBJ2-7; D possibly uses TRBD1 or TRBD2 (5 bases each). Germline loops: CDR1 DFQATT, CDR2 SNEGSKA (reference sequence). This CDR3 region has 16 residues. V dropped 1 base and J dropped 5 bases, with 21 bases sitting between them. DNA for the CDR3: TGCAGTGCTAGAGGGCCCCCGCGACTTGGGGGAAACGAGCAGTACTTC. The encoded protein is CSARGPPRLGGNEQYF.

The chain has TRBV30 and TRBJ1-6; perhaps TRBD1 as D (6 bases). Trimming left V 8 bases short and J 8 bases short, with 13 bases between. CDR1 and CDR2 (germline): GTSNPN, SVGIG (reference sequence). The CDR3 totals 12 residues. This chain's CDR3 is CALGQEDSPLHF. The CDR3 DNA sequence: TGTGCCCTGGGACAAGAGGATTCACCCCTCCACTTT.

This clonotype was seen repeatedly, ten times or more. The genes are TRBV20-1 and TRBJ1-6; D might be TRBD1 (5 bases). The length of the CDR3 is 12 residues. The V and J ends lost 3 bases and 7 bases respectively, with 7 bases between them. Germline loops: CDR1 DFQATT, CDR2 SNEGSKA (reference sequence). CDR3 loop: CSASRQNSPLHF. The CDR3 DNA reads as TGCAGTGCTAGCAGACAGAATTCACCCCTCCACTTT.